Described below is a single TCR beta chain sequence and its context. Patients at the Seattle site were enrolled during active infection and followed longitudinally. The data derive from a study of blood T cell repertoires in COVID-19. Study-level information: Acute-phase and convalescent COVID-19 samples originated in the United States, Italy and Spain. From T cells, B-cell-depleted T cells, or PBMCs came the material, which was cDNA or gDNA.

In the authors' workflow: Estimates of nucleated cell counts were drawn from the amplification of reference gene primers. Libraries were prepared by immunoSEQ multiplex PCR; TCRdb keeps only in-frame clonotypes and omits some of them. That table gives V, J and clone size, and the DNA gave D and trimming. The sample lists about 170,000 clones, around four fifths occurring once. Sequencing input: peripheral blood. The receptor was isolated from an elderly woman with COVID-19, enrolled during active disease.

The CDR3 DNA follows: TGTGCCAGCAGAGGGACAGGGAATCGGGAGACCCAGTACTTC. This gives the protein CASRGTGNRETQYF. This chain joins TRBV25-1 and TRBJ2-5, with 9 positions matching TRBD1. CDR1 is MGHDK, CDR2 SYGVNS, per germline. The V gene end was trimmed by 6 bases and the J gene end by 5 bases; junction bases not matched to a gene: 7. The CDR3 totals 14 residues.